One and the same sample provided the 22 T cell receptor beta chains below, sequenced in a study of blood T cell repertoires in COVID-19. TCRdb keeps only in-frame clones here, not all; method: immunoSEQ multiplex PCR. The repertoire holds about 170,000 clones, with 90% to 95% as singletons. Sequenced: peripheral blood. Receptors originate from a man aged 50 or older with acute or convalescent COVID-19.

The CDR3 DNA reads as TGTGCCAGTAGTTCGGGGGGCCCTTTAAACATTCAGTACTTC. It codes for CASSSGGPLNIQYF. The rearrangement uses TRBV19 and TRBJ2-4, with D possibly matching TRBD2 (7 bases). Germline values: CDR1 LNHDA, CDR2 SQIVND (reference sequence). The CDR3 spans 14 residues. The V and J ends lost 5 bases and 6 bases respectively, with 14 bases between them.

This clone occurred once. CDR3 in amino acids: CSGQGRGGYTF. The CDR3 DNA is TGCAGCGGCCAGGGTAGAGGTGGCTACACCTTC. The chain is built from TRBV29-1 and TRBJ1-2; maybe TRBD1 (5 bases). Germline assignment: CDR1 SQVTM and CDR2 ANQGSEA. V was shortened by 7 bases and J by 7 bases, with 13 bases between the two germline ends. This CDR3 contains 11 residues.

This chain links TRBV3-1 (or the pseudogene TRBV3-2) with TRBJ1-6; maybe TRBD1 (6 bases). Germline lookup yields CDR1 LGHDT and CDR2 YNNKEL (reference sequence). The CDR3 is 14 amino acids. Trimming left V 5 bases short and J 7 bases short, with 12 bases between. CDR3 sequence (DNA): TGTGCCAGCAGCAAAGGACAGCCAAATTCACCCCTCCACTTT. The encoded protein is CASSKGQPNSPLHF.

The chain is built from TRBV30 and TRBJ2-1, with unresolved D. The CDR3 sequence is 13 residues long. CDR1 GTSNPN and CDR2 SVGIG come from the germline V gene (reference sequence). V shed 3 bases and J shed 7 bases, with 13 bases lying between them. CDR3 amino acids: CAWRPAGRNEQFF. In DNA form, the CDR3 reads TGTGCCTGGAGACCCGCTGGTCGGAATGAGCAGTTCTTC. Filled out from reference TRBV30 and TRBJ2-1, the complete variable domain reads SQTIHQWPATLVQPVGSPLSLECTVEGTSNPNLYWYRQAAGRGLQLLFYSVGIGQISSEVPQNLSASRPQDRQFILSSKKLLLSDSGFYLCAWRPAGRNEQFFGPGTRLTVL.

A few counts support this clone. The J gene is TRBJ1-2, the V gene TRBV7-9; D call uncertain. The V and J ends lost 4 bases and 8 bases respectively, with 17 bases between them. The CDR3 consists of 14 residues. Germline-derived CDR1 and CDR2 are SEHNR and FQNEAQ (reference sequence). The CDR3 reads CASSSSEGRAGYTF. The CDR3 coding sequence is TGTGCCAGCAGCTCCTCGGAGGGTCGGGCCGGCTACACCTTC.

The rearrangement joins TRBV30 to TRBJ1-3; D perhaps matches TRBD1 (5 bases). Germline V gene data show CDR1 as GTSNPN and CDR2 as SVGIG (reference sequence). There are 12 residues in the CDR3. Trimming took 4 bases from V and 8 from J, leaving 12 bases between them. The CDR3 coding sequence is TGTGCCTGGAAGGGGCCATGGGACACCATATATTTT. Amino acids: CAWKGPWDTIYF.

The V gene is TRBV28, the J gene TRBJ1-5; 9 bases are shared with TRBD1. CDR1 MDHEN and CDR2 SYDVKM come from the germline V gene. This CDR3 region has 14 residues. With 6 bases clipped from V and 5 bases from J, the junction kept 5 bases outside the gene matches. For the CDR3, the DNA is TGTGCCAGCAGCTCCGGGACAGGGTATCAGCCCCAGCATTTT. The encoded protein is CASSSGTGYQPQHF.

The rearrangement uses TRBV6-5 and TRBJ1-3, with unresolved D. Trimming took 7 bases from V and 0 from J, leaving 13 bases between them. This CDR3 is built from 15 residues. Germline-derived CDR1 and CDR2 are MNHEY and SVGAGI. This CDR3 is CASNPRANSGNTIYF. The CDR3 nucleotides are TGTGCCAGCAACCCGCGAGCGAACTCTGGAAACACCATATATTTT.

The rearrangement uses TRBV7-9 and TRBJ1-6, with 8 bases matching TRBD1. Germline values: CDR1 SEHNR, CDR2 FQNEAQ (reference sequence). CDR3 size: 13 residues. After removal of 6 bases from V and 7 bases from J, the junction contained 2 bases not matched to a gene. The CDR3 DNA follows: TGTGCCAGCAGGGGACAGGAGAATTCACCCCTCCACTTT. This gives the protein CASRGQENSPLHF.

The rearrangement uses TRBV3-1 (or the pseudogene TRBV3-2) and TRBJ1-2, with TRBD1 identical over 7 bases. This CDR3 has 15 amino acids. The germline CDR1 and CDR2 sequences are LGHDT and YNNKEL (reference sequence). Losses at the gene ends were 3 bases for V and 8 bases for J; bases not matched to a gene: 12. The CDR3 bases are TGTGCCAGCAGCCAGGACTTAGACAGGGTAGAGGGCTACACCTTC. It codes for CASSQDLDRVEGYTF.

Only one count was recorded for this clone. The chain carries TRBV19 and TRBJ2-7; possible D gene TRBD2, 5 bases. This CDR3 comprises 14 residues. Germline values: CDR1 LNHDA, CDR2 SQIVND (reference sequence). Trimming took off 5 bases at V and 6 bases at J, with 17 bases between the two ends. DNA of the CDR3: TGTGCCAGTAGTTCGGGGATCTCTAGGGCCGAGCAGTACTTC. Translating it yields CASSSGISRAEQYF.

The V and J genes are TRBV5-1 and TRBJ2-6, with D tentatively TRBD2 (6 bases). The CDR3 is made up of 15 amino acids. Germline assignment: CDR1 SGHRS and CDR2 YFSETQ. The V end lost 3 bases, the J end lost 3 bases, and 10 bases lay between the germline ends. The CDR3 region is CASSYRGFGANVLTF. The CDR3 DNA follows: TGCGCCAGCAGCTATCGGGGGTTTGGGGCCAACGTCCTGACTTTC.

V is TRBV4-1 and J is TRBJ1-4; 7 positions agree with TRBD1. This CDR3 has 17 residues. The germline V gene encodes CDR1 MGHRA and CDR2 YSYEKL. The ends lost 1 base at V and 3 bases at J; junction bases unmatched: 8. CDR3 amino acids: CASSQALRQGPNEKLFF. CDR3 coding DNA: TGCGCCAGCAGCCAAGCCCTCCGACAGGGCCCTAATGAAAAACTGTTTTTT.

This clone was detected once. The chain is built from TRBV3-1 (or the pseudogene TRBV3-2) and TRBJ2-1; 15 nucleotides line up with TRBD2. CDR3 length equals 17 residues. V lost 1 base and J lost 6; bases outside the gene matches: 4. Germline V lookup: CDR1 LGHDT, CDR2 YNNKEL (reference sequence). In nucleotides, the CDR3 is TGTGCCAGCAGCCAAGCAACGGGACTAGCGGGAGGCAATGAGCAGTTCTTC. As protein: CASSQATGLAGGNEQFF.

This sequence joins TRBV10-1 and TRBJ2-3, with 8 nucleotides matching TRBD2. Germline assignment: CDR1 WNHNN and CDR2 SYGVQD (reference sequence). The V and J ends lost 5 bases and 4 bases, in that order; junction bases with no gene match: 5. CDR3 length: 14 amino acids. The CDR3 protein is CASSRGLAPDTQYF. The CDR3 DNA is TGCGCCAGCAGTCGAGGACTAGCCCCAGATACGCAGTATTTT.

The genes are TRBV19 and TRBJ1-6, with 7 bases fitting TRBD1. Germline CDR1 and CDR2: LNHDA and SQIVND (reference sequence). The CDR3 loop spans 15 amino acids. V lost 6 bases and J lost 7; bases outside the gene matches: 9. CDR3 loop: CASSTRPGQNSPLHF. In DNA, the CDR3 is TGTGCCAGTAGCACCAGACCGGGACAGAATTCACCCCTCCACTTT.

The table lists this clone with a few counts. The chain recombines TRBV7-3 with TRBJ2-5; 8 bases are shared with TRBD2. CDR1 is SGHTA, CDR2 FQGTGA, per germline. The CDR3 extends over 15 amino acids. J lost 1 base, V lost 6 bases, and 7 bases had no gene match. The CDR3 loop is CASSKTSGAQETQYF. CDR3 in DNA: TGTGCCAGCAGTAAAACTAGCGGTGCCCAAGAGACCCAGTACTTC.

This chain joins TRBV6-5 and TRBJ1-1; the D gene is possibly TRBD1 (6 bases). The germline gives CDR1 MNHEY, CDR2 SVGAGI. CDR3 length equals 13 residues. V lost 6 bases and J 5 bases, leaving 13 bases between the germline ends. The CDR3 reads CASRKRGRTEAFF. The CDR3 DNA reads as TGTGCCAGCAGGAAGCGGGGGCGGACTGAAGCTTTCTTT.

This chain connects TRBV6-5 to TRBJ2-2, with D possibly TRBD1 on 6 matching bases. V was shortened by 6 bases and J by 2 bases, with 13 bases between the two germline ends. CDR1 and CDR2 from the germline V gene are MNHEY and SVGAGI. The CDR3 totals 15 residues. This chain's CDR3 is CASSSDRTNTGELFF. CDR3 bases: TGTGCCAGCAGCTCAGACAGGACAAACACCGGGGAGCTGTTTTTT.

The chain combines TRBV5-1 with TRBJ2-5; maybe TRBD1 (7 bases). V lost 4 bases and J 4 bases, leaving 14 bases between the germline ends. Germline V gene sequence: CDR1 SGHRS, CDR2 YFSETQ. The CDR3 length is 14 residues. The CDR3 loop reads CASSPGGSGETQYF. The CDR3 DNA reads as TGCGCCAGCAGCCCAGGGGGGTCTGGAGAGACCCAGTACTTC.

This clone was detected only a few times. The chain links TRBV5-4 to TRBJ2-5, with D unclear. The CDR3 runs to 12 residues. Looked up from germline, CDR1 is SGHNT and CDR2 is YYREEE (reference sequence). With 5 bases removed from V and 1 base from J, the gap between germline ends came to 6 bases. CDR3: CASSQAQETQYF. The CDR3 DNA reads as TGTGCCAGCAGTCAGGCCCAAGAGACCCAGTACTTC.

CDR3 region: CASSPGRGTDTQYF. CDR3 nucleotide sequence: TGTGCCAGCAGCCCGGGGAGGGGCACAGATACGCAGTATTTT. V gene TRBV7-2 combines with J gene TRBJ2-3; 7 bases align to TRBD2. This CDR3 has 14 amino acids. The germline CDR1 and CDR2 sequences are SGHTA and FQGNSA. J gave up 1 base and V 5 bases, and 3 bases lay outside the gene matches.